This T cell receptor (beta chain) emerged from a study of cytomegalovirus exposure and HLA in healthy donors. Overall study context: Tens of millions of unique TCRs from HLA-typed donors were held in an early release of data.

Points from the study as a whole: In all likelihood, a cluster of highly shared sequence variants was a sequencing artifact. Trimming of TCR beta V- and J-genes showed a link, identified in a later analysis, to a missense DCLRE1C variant. Among TCR beta chains, those listed as cytomegalovirus-associated numbered over 150.

About this clone: Antigen unknown.

The CDR3 extends over 17 amino acids. J lost 6 bases, V lost 1 base, and 9 bases had no gene match. Germline V gene data show CDR1 as SGHTA and CDR2 as FQGNSA. The PCR employed 60 Vbeta primers together with 13 Jbeta primers. The protocol was immunoSEQ multiplex PCR, while the TCRdb copy is restricted to in-frame clones and leaves out a portion. The sample lists approximately 87,000 clones; roughly 86% were seen once. The sequence was obtained from a woman aged 18-35 years in good health and CMV-seropositive. The V and J genes are TRBV7-2 and TRBJ1-2; 12 nucleotides match TRBD1. The sequenced material came from PBMCs. The CDR3 nucleotides are TGTGCCAGCAGCTTAGAGCTGTCGGGGACAGGGGGCAATGGCTACACCTTC. This encodes CASSLELSGTGGNGYTF.